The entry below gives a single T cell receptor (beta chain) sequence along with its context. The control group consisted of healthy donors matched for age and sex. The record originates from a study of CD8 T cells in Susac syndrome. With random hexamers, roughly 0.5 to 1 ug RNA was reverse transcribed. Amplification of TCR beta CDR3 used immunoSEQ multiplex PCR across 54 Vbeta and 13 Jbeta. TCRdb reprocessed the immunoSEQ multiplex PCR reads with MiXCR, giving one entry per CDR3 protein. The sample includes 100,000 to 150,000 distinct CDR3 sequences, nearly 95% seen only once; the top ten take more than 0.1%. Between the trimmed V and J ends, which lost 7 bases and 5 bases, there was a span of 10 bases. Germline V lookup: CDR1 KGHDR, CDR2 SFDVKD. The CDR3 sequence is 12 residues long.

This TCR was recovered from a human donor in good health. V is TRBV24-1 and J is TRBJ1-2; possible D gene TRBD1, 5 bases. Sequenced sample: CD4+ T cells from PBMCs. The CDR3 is CATSQGPYGYTF. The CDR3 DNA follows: TGTGCCACCAGCCAGGGTCCGTATGGCTACACCTTC.